This entry lists 10 T cell receptor beta chains sequenced from one sample in a study of control samples from healthy donors and cancer patients. This table comes from immunoSEQ multiplex PCR, and its TCRdb copy is limited to in-frame clones, with some not included. The sample consists of 260,000 or so clones, around 80% of them appearing once. Sequencing was done on a sample of PBMCs. These TCRs come from a woman aged 55-70 years with lung cancer.

The V gene is TRBV27, the J gene TRBJ2-7, with a possible D match to TRBD2 (6 bases). V was cut by 3 bases and J by 5 bases, with 11 bases left in between. Per the germline V gene, CDR1 is MNHEY and CDR2 is SMNVEV (reference sequence). The CDR3 totals 13 residues. The CDR3 loop reads CASSLAAGHEQYF. The CDR3 DNA reads TGTGCCAGCAGTTTGGCAGCGGGCCACGAGCAGTACTTC.

The V and J genes are TRBV3-1 (or the pseudogene TRBV3-2) and TRBJ1-6; no clear D. There are 14 residues in the CDR3. The germline V and J ends were trimmed by 3 bases and 9 bases, with 12 bases remaining between them. Germline CDR1 is LGHDT and CDR2 is YNNKEL (reference sequence). CDR3 in DNA: TGTGCCAGCAGCCAGGCTATTATGGGTTCACCCCTCCACTTT. It encodes CASSQAIMGSPLHF.

The chain has TRBV28 and TRBJ2-3, with 10 nucleotides matching TRBD2. This CDR3 comprises 19 residues. The germline V gene has CDR1 MDHEN and CDR2 SYDVKM. Germline trimming cut 6 bases from V and 0 bases from J; bases unmatched to any gene: 15. CDR3 amino acids: CASSWGGTSEEHSTDTQYF. As DNA, the CDR3 is TGTGCCAGCAGCTGGGGGGGGACTAGCGAAGAACATAGCACAGATACGCAGTATTTT.

The genes are TRBV2 and TRBJ1-4; the match to TRBD1 covers 8 bases. Trimming took 3 bases from V and 7 from J; bases not matched to a gene: 7. The CDR3 sequence is 15 residues long. Looked up from germline, CDR1 is SNHLY and CDR2 is FYNNEI. CDR3 in DNA: TGTGCCAGCAGTGACCAGGGGGCCTTCGGTGAAAAACTGTTTTTT. Protein product: CASSDQGAFGEKLFF.

The gene calls are TRBV6-5 and TRBJ1-2; no definite D call. The CDR3 has 15 residues. Trimming stripped 0 bases from V and 6 bases from J, with 14 bases between. The germline gives CDR1 MNHEY, CDR2 SVGAGI. CDR3 amino acids: CASSYSFRQPDGYTF. The CDR3 region has the DNA TGTGCCAGCAGTTACTCTTTTCGGCAGCCTGATGGCTACACCTTC.

The genes are TRBV5-1 and TRBJ2-7, with D unclear. This CDR3 has 13 residues. Trimming shortened V by 1 base and J by 4 bases, and 9 bases separated the two germline ends. Germline assignment: CDR1 SGHRS and CDR2 YFSETQ. Here the CDR3 DNA reads TGCGCCAGCAGCTTGCTCTACGATTACGAGCAGTACTTC. Protein sequence: CASSLLYDYEQYF.

The chain employs TRBV3-1 (or the pseudogene TRBV3-2) and TRBJ2-7, with no clear D. CDR3 size: 14 residues. V dropped 0 bases and J dropped 5 bases, with 11 bases sitting between them. Per germline, CDR1 LGHDT and CDR2 YNNKEL (reference sequence). CDR3 loop: CASSQEGLAHEQYF. The CDR3 DNA follows: TGTGCCAGCAGCCAAGAAGGGTTAGCCCACGAGCAGTACTTC.

This clone was observed a handful of times. The rearrangement uses TRBV30 and TRBJ2-1, with 9 nucleotides matching TRBD1. V lost 0 bases to trimming and J lost 5 bases; unmatched junction nucleotides: 8. The germline V gene encodes CDR1 GTSNPN and CDR2 SVGIG (reference sequence). CDR3 size: 16 residues. The CDR3: CAWSVSWGQGNNEQFF. DNA for the CDR3: TGTGCCTGGAGTGTAAGTTGGGGACAGGGTAACAATGAGCAGTTCTTC. The entire variable domain, with the rest obtained from reference TRBV30 and TRBJ2-1, is as follows: SQTIHQWPATLVQPVGSPLSLECTVEGTSNPNLYWYRQAAGRGLQLLFYSVGIGQISSEVPQNLSASRPQDRQFILSSKKLLLSDSGFYLCAWSVSWGQGNNEQFFGPGTRLTVL.

The CDR3 protein is CAWSVLAGGAQFF. In nucleotides, the CDR3 is TGTGCCTGGAGCGTACTAGCGGGAGGGGCGCAGTTCTTC. The chain is built from TRBV30 and TRBJ2-1; 13 nucleotides line up with TRBD2. Germline values: CDR1 GTSNPN, CDR2 SVGIG (reference sequence). This CDR3 has 13 amino acids. V lost 3 bases and J lost 12; bases outside the gene matches: 5.

This sequence joins TRBV3-1 (or the pseudogene TRBV3-2) and TRBJ1-6, with D uncertain. CDR3 length: 12 amino acids. V dropped 1 base and J dropped 14 bases, with 9 bases sitting between them. CDR1 and CDR2 (germline): LGHDT, YNNKEL (reference sequence). The CDR3 DNA is TGTGCCAGCAGCCAAGGACCAGACACCCTCCACTTT. Amino acid sequence: CASSQGPDTLHF.